This T cell receptor (beta chain) was obtained from a study of shared clonotypes between healthy human individuals. Trimming shortened V by 3 bases and J by 9 bases, and 9 bases separated the two germline ends. There are 12 residues in the CDR3. Germline assignment: CDR1 MNHEY and CDR2 SMNVEV (reference sequence). Regarding this clone: Its target is unknown.

This table comes from immunoSEQ multiplex PCR, and its TCRdb copy is limited to in-frame clones, with some not included. Of 1,500,000 or so clones in the sample, 95% to 97% were seen once. Those who donated, Caucasian adults without exception, all lived in Nashville, Tennessee. Notes on the study in general: Sample collection involved blood only; tissue repertoires are likely different.

V gene TRBV27 combines with J gene TRBJ2-1; the D gene is possibly TRBD2 (6 bases). Sequenced sample: naive CD4+ T cells sorted from blood. Stated subset: CD45RA+ positively selected. This clonotype was obtained from a man aged 25 to 45 in good health. The CDR3 is CASSLRGREQFF. In DNA, the CDR3 is TGTGCCAGCAGTTTGCGGGGACGTGAGCAGTTCTTC.